This passage covers 27 T cell receptor beta chains from one sample sequenced in a study of radiotherapy plus CTLA-4 blockade in lung cancer. Profiling relied on immunoSEQ multiplex PCR, and the TCRdb table lists in-frame clones only, not all of them. The table lists more than 90,000 clones, about 86% of them singletons, with approximately 5% in the top ten. Material: peripheral blood, obtained from a patient treated with radiotherapy plus ipilimumab. The receptors come from a human donor with non-small cell lung cancer that progressed on radiotherapy plus ipilimumab.

The rearrangement uses TRBV19 and TRBJ1-5; 11 bases align to TRBD1. Per the germline V gene, CDR1 is LNHDA and CDR2 is SQIVND (reference sequence). V lost 5 bases and J lost 7; bases outside the gene matches: 4. This CDR3 has 14 residues. The CDR3 DNA sequence: TGTGCCAGTAGTCCAGGACAGGGGGCGCAGCCCCAGCATTTT. It codes for CASSPGQGAQPQHF.

The chain employs TRBV19 and TRBJ1-5, with D possibly being TRBD1 (6 bases). V shed 5 bases and J shed 0 bases, with 20 bases lying between them. The CDR3 loop spans 18 amino acids. Germline V gene sequence: CDR1 LNHDA, CDR2 SQIVND (reference sequence). CDR3 nucleotides: TGTGCCAGTAGTCCTTGGGCACAGGGACCTTTTAGCAATCAGCCCCAGCATTTT. It codes for CASSPWAQGPFSNQPQHF.

This clone was recorded a few times. DNA for the CDR3: TGTGCCAGCTCAGCAGGGATCTCTGGAAACACCATATATTTT. This translates into CASSAGISGNTIYF. The rearrangement joins TRBV18 to TRBJ1-3, with D possibly TRBD1 on 5 matching bases. Germline values: CDR1 KGHSH, CDR2 LQKENI. The CDR3 is 14 residues long. The germline V and J ends were trimmed by 5 bases and 0 bases, with 8 bases remaining between them.

The chain has TRBV7-6 and TRBJ2-1; the D is unclear. Trimming left V 5 bases short and J 9 bases short, with 11 bases between. Germline V gene lookup returns CDR1 SGHVS and CDR2 FNYEAQ. CDR3 length: 12 amino acids. The CDR3 DNA follows: TGTGCCAGCAGCCCGAACTCGCTTGAGCAGTTCTTC. Translated: CASSPNSLEQFF.

The genes are TRBV7-2 and TRBJ1-5; D not resolved. V shed 5 bases and J shed 9 bases, with 11 bases lying between them. The CDR3 spans 12 residues. Germline V gene lookup returns CDR1 SGHTA and CDR2 FQGNSA. CDR3 in amino acids: CASSRPGGPQHF. DNA of the CDR3: TGTGCCAGCAGCAGGCCAGGAGGGCCCCAGCATTTT.

This clone was counted between two and nine times. The rearrangement links TRBV19 to TRBJ2-1, with a possible D match to TRBD2 (5 bases). The CDR3 contains 13 residues. V gave up 6 bases and J gave up 4 bases, with 10 bases separating them. CDR1 is LNHDA, CDR2 SQIVND, per germline (reference sequence). The CDR3 region is CASSGGLYNEQFF. The DNA of the CDR3 is TGTGCCAGTAGCGGCGGGCTTTACAATGAGCAGTTCTTC.

This clone appeared a single time. This chain connects TRBV5-1 to TRBJ2-7; 8 bases align to TRBD1. Germline loops: CDR1 SGHRS, CDR2 YFSETQ. V was pared by 3 bases and J by 3 bases, with 14 bases of the junction left unmatched. The length of the CDR3 is 17 residues. The CDR3 here is CASSSGGVGQASYEQYF. The CDR3 DNA sequence: TGCGCCAGCAGCTCCGGCGGGGTGGGACAGGCGAGCTACGAGCAGTACTTC. The full variable domain, rest sourced from reference TRBV5-1 and TRBJ2-7, is KAGVTQTPRYLIKTRGQQVTLSCSPISGHRSVSWYQQTPGQGLQFLFEYFSETQRNKGNFPGRFSGRQFSNSRSEMNVSTLELGDSALYLCASSSGGVGQASYEQYFGPGTRLTVT.

J is TRBJ2-1 and V is TRBV11-3; a weak D match, TRBD2 (7 bases). The CDR3 loop spans 17 amino acids. Germline CDR1 is SGHNT and CDR2 is YENEEA. V gave up 1 base and J gave up 5 bases, with 18 bases separating them. The chain's CDR3 is CASSLATGGLPHNEQFF. Written as DNA, the CDR3 is TGTGCCAGCAGCTTAGCCACCGGGGGGCTGCCACACAATGAGCAGTTCTTC. Full variable domain (remainder filled in from reference TRBV11-3 and TRBJ2-1): EAGVVQSPRYKIIEKKQPVAFWCNPISGHNTLYWYLQNLGQGPELLIRYENEEAVDDSQLPKDRFSAERLKGVDSTLKIQPAELGDSAVYLCASSLATGGLPHNEQFFGPGTRLTVL.

The rearrangement links TRBV19 to TRBJ1-2; 7 bases are a match to TRBD1. V lost 3 bases and J lost 3; bases outside the gene matches: 4. Germline V gene data show CDR1 as LNHDA and CDR2 as SQIVND (reference sequence). This CDR3 region has 14 residues. The CDR3 coding sequence is TGTGCCAGTAGTATCCAGGGGGTCGACTATGGCTACACCTTC. Translated, it gives CASSIQGVDYGYTF.

This chain joins TRBV2 and TRBJ1-5; D not resolved. Trimming took off 1 base at V and 1 base at J, with 5 bases between the two ends. The CDR3 length is 14 residues. CDR1 is SNHLY, CDR2 FYNNEI, per germline. CDR3 amino acids: CASSEGRSNQPQHF. The CDR3 DNA follows: TGTGCCAGCAGTGAAGGTAGAAGCAATCAGCCCCAGCATTTT. Drawing the rest from reference TRBV2 and TRBJ1-5, the complete variable domain is EPEVTQTPSHQVTQMGQEVILRCVPISNHLYFYWYRQILGQKVEFLVSFYNNEISEKSEIFDDQFSVERPDGSNFTLKIRSTKLEDSAMYFCASSEGRSNQPQHFGDGTRLSIL.

The rearrangement joins TRBV11-3 to TRBJ2-6; 8 nucleotides match TRBD2. Germline V CDR1 and CDR2: SGHNT, YENEEA. This CDR3 contains 15 residues. The V gene end was trimmed by 10 bases and the J gene end by 4 bases; junction bases not matched to a gene: 9. This CDR3 reads CAISRGGSGANVLTF. The CDR3 DNA reads as TGTGCCATATCACGGGGGGGATCCGGGGCCAACGTCCTGACTTTC.

This chain uses TRBV7-8 with TRBJ1-5; 8 nucleotides match TRBD1. The CDR3 runs to 15 residues. Trimming removed 5 bases from V and 8 bases from J; junction bases left unmatched: 11. Germline assignment: CDR1 SGHVS and CDR2 FQNEAQ. CDR3 DNA sequence: TGTGCCAGCAGCGTCCGGGACAGGCTTACGGAGCCCCAGCATTTT. Translating it yields CASSVRDRLTEPQHF.

This chain uses TRBV2 with TRBJ1-1; 7 bases map to TRBD1. J was trimmed by 11 bases and V by 6 bases; bases with no gene match: 12. Germline assignment: CDR1 SNHLY and CDR2 FYNNEI. This CDR3 comprises 13 residues. CDR3 sequence (DNA): TGTGCCAGCAGCAGGGGGTGGCAGGCGGGGGCTTTCTTT. Encoded protein: CASSRGWQAGAFF.

This sequence joins TRBV10-3 and TRBJ1-1; D may be TRBD1 (6 bases). CDR1 is ENHRY, CDR2 SYGVKD, per germline. The CDR3 consists of 15 residues. V dropped 11 bases and J dropped 1 base, with 20 bases sitting between them. In DNA form, the CDR3 reads TGTGCCGGTCAGAGAGGGGGGGAACCGAACACTGAAGCTTTCTTT. It codes for CAGQRGGEPNTEAFF.

This clone has just one count. This chain connects TRBV12-5 to TRBJ2-2; D uncertain. The CDR3 covers 13 residues. V shed 5 bases and J shed 3 bases, with 7 bases lying between them. The germline gives CDR1 LGHNT, CDR2 FRNRAP. The CDR3: CASGPPDTGELFF. CDR3 nucleotide sequence: TGTGCTAGTGGTCCCCCCGACACCGGGGAGCTGTTTTTT.

The chain uses TRBV19 and TRBJ2-7; no reliable D call. From germline, CDR1 is LNHDA and CDR2 SQIVND (reference sequence). The CDR3 is made up of 12 amino acids. V lost 9 bases and J 2 bases, leaving 11 bases between the germline ends. The CDR3 loop reads CASGPSTYEQYF. DNA of the CDR3: TGTGCCAGCGGGCCATCTACCTACGAGCAGTACTTC.

This chain joins TRBV30 and TRBJ1-1, with 7 bases fitting TRBD1. The germline V gene has CDR1 GTSNPN and CDR2 SVGIG (reference sequence). With 7 bases clipped from V and 2 bases from J, the junction kept 16 bases outside the gene matches. The CDR3 has 16 amino acids. The DNA for the CDR3 is TGTGCCTCAAAGGGCCTCTCCAGGGGGGGAAACACTGAAGCTTTCTTT. Translating gives CASKGLSRGGNTEAFF.

CDR3 DNA sequence: TGTGCCAGTAGTATAGATCAGGGACTAGCGGGAACTGAGCAGTTCTTC. It yields the protein CASSIDQGLAGTEQFF. This sequence joins TRBV19 and TRBJ2-1; 13 nucleotides line up with TRBD2. Germline values: CDR1 LNHDA, CDR2 SQIVND (reference sequence). Germline trimming cut 0 bases from V and 9 bases from J; bases unmatched to any gene: 5. CDR3 size: 16 residues.

The J gene is TRBJ1-2, the V gene TRBV7-9; 9 bases are a match to TRBD1. The junction had 2 bases not matched to a gene; V was cut back by 4 bases and J by 2 bases. Looked up from germline, CDR1 is SEHNR and CDR2 is FQNEAQ (reference sequence). The CDR3 is made up of 14 amino acids. CDR3 sequence reads: CASSSDRGNYGYTF. The CDR3 DNA is TGTGCCAGCAGCTCCGACAGGGGGAACTATGGCTACACCTTC.

This clone has only a few counts. The chain joins TRBV6-5 to TRBJ2-7; D is possibly TRBD1 (5 bases). Trimming took off 4 bases at V and 5 bases at J, with 12 bases between the two ends. This CDR3 spans 13 amino acids. Per germline, CDR1 MNHEY and CDR2 SVGAGI. CDR3 sequence reads: CASSFGAGNEQYF. The CDR3, as DNA: TGTGCCAGCAGTTTTGGGGCAGGAAACGAGCAGTACTTC.

The chain carries TRBV27 and TRBJ2-3, with D unclear. V was trimmed by 3 bases and J by 5 bases, leaving 21 bases between them. This CDR3 has 17 residues. Per the germline V gene, CDR1 is MNHEY and CDR2 is SMNVEV (reference sequence). The CDR3 DNA follows: TGTGCCAGCAGTTTCGGTGGGCCTGGGAACACACGAGATACGCAGTATTTT. Translation: CASSFGGPGNTRDTQYF.

This chain uses TRBV2 with TRBJ1-1; D unclear. There are 14 residues in the CDR3. V was trimmed by 6 bases and J by 1 base, leaving 12 bases between them. Germline values: CDR1 SNHLY, CDR2 FYNNEI. The CDR3 loop reads CASSRDSGNTEAFF. The CDR3 nucleotides are TGTGCCAGCAGCCGGGATAGCGGGAACACTGAAGCTTTCTTT.

V usage is TRBV11-2 and J usage is TRBJ2-7; TRBD2 might be the D (6 bases). This CDR3 spans 15 amino acids. V lost 1 base and J 4 bases, leaving 14 bases between the germline ends. Germline CDR1 is SGHAT and CDR2 is FQNNGV. For the CDR3, the DNA is TGTGCCAGCAGCTTAGGCGGTTCCCGGGGGTACGAGCAGTACTTC. Translated, it gives CASSLGGSRGYEQYF.

V and J are TRBV7-2 and TRBJ2-2; TRBD1 is a possible D gene (5 bases). CDR1 SGHTA and CDR2 FQGNSA come from the germline V gene. V was shortened by 1 base and J by 2 bases, with 8 bases between the two germline ends. This CDR3 comprises 15 residues. CDR3 nucleotide sequence: TGTGCCAGCAGCTTAGGCAGGGTTAACACCGGGGAGCTGTTTTTT. Amino acids: CASSLGRVNTGELFF.

The V gene is TRBV13, the J gene TRBJ2-3; D not certain. The CDR3 loop spans 14 amino acids. CDR1 PRHDT and CDR2 FYEKMQ come from the germline V gene (reference sequence). V shed 2 bases and J shed 3 bases, with 9 bases lying between them. As DNA, the CDR3 is TGTGCCAGCAGCTTAAGGCTCACTACAGATACGCAGTATTTT. It specifies CASSLRLTTDTQYF.

The chain is built from TRBV11-2 and TRBJ2-2; 7 bases are shared with TRBD2. CDR3 length: 16 amino acids. Germline-derived CDR1 and CDR2 are SGHAT and FQNNGV. The V segment lost 1 base and the J segment 5 bases; nucleotides outside the gene matches: 7. The DNA of the CDR3 is TGTGCCAGCAGCTTAGGAGTCGGGAGGAAAACCGGGGAGCTGTTTTTT. It translates to CASSLGVGRKTGELFF.

This chain links TRBV29-1 with TRBJ1-1; 7 nucleotides align to TRBD1. The CDR3 is 13 residues long. V was pared by 7 bases and J by 1 base, with 6 bases of the junction left unmatched. Per germline, CDR1 SQVTM and CDR2 ANQGSEA. The CDR3 reads CSARGQKNTEAFF. Here the CDR3 DNA reads TGCAGCGCTAGGGGACAGAAGAACACTGAAGCTTTCTTT.